These T cell receptor beta chains were read from a single sample in a study of human T cells and chemical hapten exposure. TCRdb called the RACE reads again in MiXCR, with one record for every CDR3 protein. There are more than 250,000 distinct CDR3 sequences in the sample; about 9% occur only once, and roughly 2.5% lies in the top ten. Here the sequenced sample was whole blood, taken in connection with sensitization to the hapten diphenylcyclopropenone (DPC). All receptors derive from a woman between 40 and 50 years old with alopecia areata. Some clones in this sample may be carry-over from other donors' samples. Each CDR3 is given with its conserved first and last residue. D genes are given only for firm matches. Only some rows state a clone size, as once, few, many or a class for expanded clones.

clone_size,d_call,j_call,v_call,cdr3_nt,cdr3_aa
few,NA,TRBJ1-6,TRBV7-2,TGTGCCAGCAGCTCAAGACAGCCTATTAATAATTCACCCCTCCACTTT,CASSSRQPINNSPLHF
few,NA,TRBJ2-1,TRBV27,TGTGCCAGCAGAACGAGGACTGGGAGCTCCTACAATGAGCAGTTCTTC,CASRTRTGSSYNEQFF
few,TRBD2,TRBJ2-7,TRBV6-6,TGTGCCAGCAGTTACTCGTTACCGGGGGGGAGACCTGAGTCCTACGAGCAGTACTTC,CASSYSLPGGRPESYEQYF
NA,NA,TRBJ1-3,TRBV3-1,TGTGCCAGCAGCCAAGCGGTTACAGGTCTCTCTGGAAACACCATATATTTT,CASSQAVTGLSGNTIYF
many,TRBD1,TRBJ1-5,TRBV12-3/TRBV12-4,TGTGCCAGCAGCGGGACAGGGCCATCGCAGCCCCAGCATTTT,CASSGTGPSQPQHF
NA,TRBD1,TRBJ1-1,TRBV7-2,TGTGCCAGCAGCTTAGGGGCAGGGGGCTGGGGCACTGAAGCTTTCTTT,CASSLGAGGWGTEAFF
NA,TRBD1,TRBJ2-7,TRBV6-5,TGTGCCAGCAGTTACTCGCTGGCAGGGGGCTACGAGCAGTACTTC,CASSYSLAGGYEQYF
few,NA,TRBJ1-1,TRBV9,TGTGCCAGCAGCGTAGGAGTCGTTACTGAAGCTTTCTTT,CASSVGVVTEAFF
NA,NA,TRBJ1-1,TRBV14,TGTGCCAGCTCAATCAGGAATACCGCCACTGAAGCTTTCTTT,CASSIRNTATEAFF
NA,NA,TRBJ2-1,TRBV5-1,TGCGCCAGCTCGGGGGACCGCCCGACCAATGAGCAGTTCTTC,CASSGDRPTNEQFF
NA,TRBD1,TRBJ1-6,TRBV19,TGTGCCAGTACCTCCGGGACAGGGGGCGACTCCTATAATTCACCCCTCCACTTT,CASTSGTGGDSYNSPLHF
few,NA,TRBJ2-7,TRBV28,TGTGCCAGCAGTCTCGGGACCGTTCCGTACTTC,CASSLGTVPYF
few,NA,TRBJ2-2,TRBV28,TGTGCCAGCATGGTGCCGACGAACACCGGGGAGCTGTTTTTT,CASMVPTNTGELFF
NA,TRBD2,TRBJ2-3,TRBV20-1,TGCAGTGCTAGCCGGGGGACTAGCGGCACAGATACGCAGTATTTT,CSASRGTSGTDTQYF
few,NA,TRBJ1-4,TRBV24-1,TGTGCCACCAGTGAGTCCGGGACAACATATGAAAAACTGTTTTTT,CATSESGTTYEKLFF
NA,TRBD1,TRBJ2-7,TRBV20-1,TGCAGTGCTAGGTCGGGACAGGGGAACGAGCAGTACTTC,CSARSGQGNEQYF
many,NA,TRBJ2-3,TRBV11-2,TGTGCCAGCAGCTTAGAGGACAGCCGGGGGTCGCAGTATTTT,CASSLEDSRGSQYF
few,NA,TRBJ1-5,TRBV7-2,TGTGCCAGCAGCTTAGTTAACAGCAATCAGCCCCAGCATTTT,CASSLVNSNQPQHF
NA,NA,TRBJ1-1,TRBV3-1,TGTGCCAGCAGTCACAGTGGGGTATACACTGAAGCTTTCTTT,CASSHSGVYTEAFF
NA,NA,TRBJ2-2,TRBV11-3,TGTGCCAGCAGCTTATCCGGGTCTGGCGGGGAGCTGTTTTTT,CASSLSGSGGELFF
NA,TRBD1,TRBJ2-7,TRBV7-9,TGTGCCAGCAGCATCAATTCGGGACAGGGCTACGAGCAGTACTTC,CASSINSGQGYEQYF
NA,NA,TRBJ2-3,TRBV11-2,TGTGCCAGCAGCGGTACCCTCTTCGCAGATACGCAGTATTTT,CASSGTLFADTQYF
few,NA,TRBJ2-5,TRBV20-1,TGCAGTGCTCCCCCGGGAGTCAGCCAAGAGACCCAGTACTTC,CSAPPGVSQETQYF
NA,NA,TRBJ1-6,TRBV6-6,TGTGCCAGCATCGGAGGAGGGAACACGGGTTTCCCCCTCCACTTT,CASIGGGNTGFPLHF
few,TRBD1,TRBJ1-1,TRBV6-2/TRBV6-3,TGTGCCAGCAGTTCCCAGGGGGCAAGGGCTGAAGCTTTCTTT,CASSSQGARAEAFF
few,TRBD2,TRBJ2-3,TRBV4-1,TGCGCCAGCAGCCTTATAGGATCAGCTAGCGGAGGGGTTTATACGCAGTATTTT,CASSLIGSASGGVYTQYF
few,NA,TRBJ2-7,TRBV4-1,TGCGCCAGCAGCCAAGGGATCGCGCAGACCTACGAGCAGTACTTC,CASSQGIAQTYEQYF
once,NA,TRBJ1-2,TRBV28,TGTGCCAGCACCCTTCAGGGAATCAACTATGGCTACACCTTC,CASTLQGINYGYTF
NA,NA,TRBJ1-5,TRBV12-3/TRBV12-4,TGTGCCAGCAGCTACCGGGGGGCAGGGTCGCAGCCCCAGCATTTT,CASSYRGAGSQPQHF
NA,NA,TRBJ2-1,TRBV5-1,TGCGCCAGCAGCTCTAGCGCCAGCTCCTACAATGAGCAGTTCTTC,CASSSSASSYNEQFF
many,TRBD2,TRBJ2-1,TRBV5-5,TGTGCCAGCAGCCAAGTTGGGACTAGACGGAATGAGCAGTTCTTC,CASSQVGTRRNEQFF
few,TRBD1,TRBJ1-5,TRBV28,TGTGCCAGCAGCCAGGGGGGTAGCAATCAGCCCCAGCATTTT,CASSQGGSNQPQHF
NA,TRBD1,TRBJ1-6,TRBV7-9,TGTGCCAGCAGCTTGGGACAGGGGACCTCACCCCTCCACTTT,CASSLGQGTSPLHF
NA,NA,TRBJ1-1,TRBV6-5,TGTGCCAGCAGGGGAGGGGCCCTTAATGTCTTT,CASRGGALNVF
many,NA,TRBJ1-3,TRBV7-6,TGTGCCAGCAGCTTTACGACGGGGACATCTGGAAACACCATATATTTT,CASSFTTGTSGNTIYF
NA,NA,TRBJ1-1,TRBV20-1,TGCAGTGCTAGTGGTGGCGCAGTAAACACTGAAGCTTTCTTT,CSASGGAVNTEAFF
few,TRBD2,TRBJ2-3,TRBV20-1,TGCAGTGCTATTTTCACAGACGGGACTAGCGGCCGTGCGCAGTATTTT,CSAIFTDGTSGRAQYF
few,NA,TRBJ1-5,TRBV12-3/TRBV12-4,TGTGCCAGCAGTTTTCGGGGGGGTGGTAGCAATCAGCCCCAGCATTTT,CASSFRGGGSNQPQHF
few,TRBD1,TRBJ2-3,TRBV12-3/TRBV12-4,TGTGCCAGCAGACGACAGGGATCGAACACAGATACGCAGTATTTT,CASRRQGSNTDTQYF
few,NA,TRBJ2-1,TRBV29-1,TGCAGCGTTGAGTCGGGGACGAATGAGCAGTTCTTC,CSVESGTNEQFF
NA,NA,TRBJ1-1,TRBV2,TGTGCCAGCAGTGAAAGGGGTGGGGGAACTGAAGCTTTCTTT,CASSERGGGTEAFF
few,NA,TRBJ2-7,TRBV27,TGTGCCAGCAGTTTATCCGCCGTATTTGGCTTCGGCGAGCAGTACTTC,CASSLSAVFGFGEQYF
many,TRBD1,TRBJ1-5,TRBV6-1,TGTGCCAGCAGTCCTACAGGGGAGCCCCAGCATTTT,CASSPTGEPQHF
NA,NA,TRBJ1-6,TRBV28,TGTGCCAGCAGTCCCCAGGCGTTTAATTCACCCCTCCACTTT,CASSPQAFNSPLHF
NA,NA,TRBJ1-3,TRBV6-5,TGTGCCAGCACCTACAACGGAATCTCTGGAAACACCATATATTTT,CASTYNGISGNTIYF
few,NA,TRBJ2-7,TRBV7-2,TGTGCCAGCAGCCTGTCCGGGACGCCTATGGTCTCCTACGAGCAGTACTTC,CASSLSGTPMVSYEQYF
NA,NA,TRBJ1-4,TRBV7-2,TGTGCCAGCAGCTTTTCGCAGGGGCCTCTAAACGGAAAACTGTTTTTT,CASSFSQGPLNGKLFF
NA,TRBD1,TRBJ2-1,TRBV7-9,TGTGCCGTCGGAAATAACAGGGGGGTCTACAATGAGCAGTTCTTC,CAVGNNRGVYNEQFF
NA,NA,TRBJ1-4,TRBV5-6,TGTGCCAGCAGCCCACAGGGAGCTAATGAAAAACTGTTTTTT,CASSPQGANEKLFF
few,NA,TRBJ2-3,TRBV7-9,TGTGCCAGCAGTTCAGATACGCAGTATTTT,CASSSDTQYF
few,NA,TRBJ1-1,TRBV18,TGTGCCAGCTCACCACGCCAGGGGACGTACACTGAAGCTTTCTTT,CASSPRQGTYTEAFF
NA,TRBD1,TRBJ1-1,TRBV29-1,TGCAGCGTTGCCCGACAGGGGAGTAATGAAGCTTTCTTT,CSVARQGSNEAFF
many,NA,TRBJ1-6,TRBV7-9,TGTGCCAGCAGCCTAGATGATTCACCCCTCCACTTT,CASSLDDSPLHF
few,TRBD1,TRBJ1-2,TRBV6-6,TGTGCCAGCAGTTACTCAAGGACAGGGGGGCATAACTATGGCTACACCTTC,CASSYSRTGGHNYGYTF
NA,NA,TRBJ1-1,TRBV21-1,TGTGCCAGCAGCAAAGGGGTGAACACTGAAGCTTTCTTT,CASSKGVNTEAFF
few,TRBD2,TRBJ2-7,TRBV20-1,TGCAGTGCTAGAGACGGGGGGGCATACGAGCAGTACTTC,CSARDGGAYEQYF
NA,NA,TRBJ2-3,TRBV7-2,TGTGCCAGCAGCTCCTCCGGGACTAGCACAGATACGCAGTATTTT,CASSSSGTSTDTQYF
many,NA,TRBJ2-3,TRBV3-1,TGTGCCAGCAGCCGGACCACCGGCACGCAGTATTTT,CASSRTTGTQYF
many,NA,TRBJ1-2,TRBV25-1,TGTGCCAGCAGTGAATGGACAAATTCTGGCTACACCTTC,CASSEWTNSGYTF
NA,NA,TRBJ1-4,TRBV4-2,TGTGCCAGCAGCCAAATTCCTCCAACTAATGAAAAACTGTTTTTT,CASSQIPPTNEKLFF